This is a list of T cell receptor beta chains from one sample in a study of T cell responses to AZD1222 COVID-19 vaccine. Assay: immunoSEQ multiplex PCR; the TCRdb copy retains only in-frame clones and omits some. The sample consists of some 150,000 clones, over 70% of them appearing once. The sequencing used peripheral blood, collected 28 days after the second AZD1222 dose. These TCRs come from an adult who received the AZD1222 COVID-19 vaccine. Both conserved end residues are part of each CDR3. D genes are given only for firm matches. Clone size appears in some rows only: once, few, many, or a class for an expanded clone.

j_call: TRBJ2-1
clone_size: NA
v_call: TRBV7-9
d_call: NA
cdr3_nt: TGTGCCAGCAGCCCGCACGGCCCTTTTGAGCAGTTCTTC
cdr3_aa: CASSPHGPFEQFF

j_call: TRBJ2-7
clone_size: NA
v_call: TRBV29-1
d_call: TRBD1
cdr3_nt: TGCAGCGTTGCACAGAGAAGGGACAGGGTCTACGAGCAGTACTTC
cdr3_aa: CSVAQRRDRVYEQYF

j_call: TRBJ1-3
clone_size: once
v_call: TRBV19
d_call: NA
cdr3_nt: TGTGCCAGTAGGGATCCCGGGACCGGTGGCTTTTTTGGAAACACCATATATTTT
cdr3_aa: CASRDPGTGGFFGNTIYF

j_call: TRBJ1-2
clone_size: NA
v_call: TRBV28
d_call: TRBD1
cdr3_nt: TGTGCCAGCAGTTTCCCACAGGGGTATGGCTACACCTTC
cdr3_aa: CASSFPQGYGYTF

j_call: TRBJ1-4
clone_size: NA
v_call: TRBV15
d_call: NA
cdr3_nt: TGTGCCACCAGCAGTCCGGGGGGAGGAAAACTGTTTTTT
cdr3_aa: CATSSPGGGKLFF

j_call: TRBJ1-5
clone_size: NA
v_call: TRBV10-3
d_call: NA
cdr3_nt: TGTGCCACACGGGACACCTATAGCAATCAGCCCCAGCATTTT
cdr3_aa: CATRDTYSNQPQHF

j_call: TRBJ1-5
clone_size: NA
v_call: TRBV28
d_call: NA
cdr3_nt: TGTGCCAGCAGTTTGTCGGGAATAAATCAGCCCCAGCATTTT
cdr3_aa: CASSLSGINQPQHF

j_call: TRBJ1-1
clone_size: NA
v_call: TRBV2
d_call: TRBD1
cdr3_nt: TGTGCCAGCAGCACACAGGGGGTTTTGAACACTGAAGCTTTCTTT
cdr3_aa: CASSTQGVLNTEAFF

j_call: TRBJ1-2
clone_size: NA
v_call: TRBV11-3
d_call: NA
cdr3_nt: TGTGCCAGCACCAAGGATAAGGGGGTATTCGGCTACACCTTC
cdr3_aa: CASTKDKGVFGYTF

j_call: TRBJ2-1
clone_size: NA
v_call: TRBV21-1
d_call: NA
cdr3_nt: TGTGCCAGCAGCTCTACAGGGGATGAGCAGTTCTTC
cdr3_aa: CASSSTGDEQFF

j_call: TRBJ1-5
clone_size: NA
v_call: TRBV7-2
d_call: NA
cdr3_nt: TGTGCCAGCAGCTTAACCCCACTGGACAATCAGCCCCAGCATTTT
cdr3_aa: CASSLTPLDNQPQHF

j_call: TRBJ2-2
clone_size: NA
v_call: TRBV7-2
d_call: TRBD2
cdr3_nt: TGTGCCAGCAGCTTAGGGTTCGGCGGGAGGACCCGGGAGCTGTTTTTT
cdr3_aa: CASSLGFGGRTRELFF

j_call: TRBJ1-6
clone_size: NA
v_call: TRBV28
d_call: NA
cdr3_nt: TGTGCCAGCAGTTTTGCCAATTCACCCCTCCACTTT
cdr3_aa: CASSFANSPLHF

j_call: TRBJ2-7
clone_size: NA
v_call: TRBV7-2
d_call: NA
cdr3_nt: TGTGCCAGCGCCCCCGTGGGGGTACCCTACGAGCAGTACTTC
cdr3_aa: CASAPVGVPYEQYF

j_call: TRBJ1-2
clone_size: NA
v_call: TRBV6-2/TRBV6-3
d_call: NA
cdr3_nt: TGTGCCAGCAGTTACGTCCAGGGGCGGACCAGGAACTATGGCTACACCTTC
cdr3_aa: CASSYVQGRTRNYGYTF

j_call: TRBJ1-1
clone_size: NA
v_call: TRBV18
d_call: TRBD1
cdr3_nt: TGTGCCAGCTCACCCGGGACAGACAGGAACACTGAAGCTTTCTTT
cdr3_aa: CASSPGTDRNTEAFF

j_call: TRBJ1-5
clone_size: NA
v_call: TRBV5-6
d_call: NA
cdr3_nt: TGTGCCAGCAGCTCGGGGTGGAGCAATCAGCCCCAGCATTTT
cdr3_aa: CASSSGWSNQPQHF

j_call: TRBJ1-5
clone_size: once
v_call: TRBV29-1
d_call: TRBD1
cdr3_nt: TGCAGCGCTACCCAGGGGGTGCAGCAGCCCCAGCATTTT
cdr3_aa: CSATQGVQQPQHF